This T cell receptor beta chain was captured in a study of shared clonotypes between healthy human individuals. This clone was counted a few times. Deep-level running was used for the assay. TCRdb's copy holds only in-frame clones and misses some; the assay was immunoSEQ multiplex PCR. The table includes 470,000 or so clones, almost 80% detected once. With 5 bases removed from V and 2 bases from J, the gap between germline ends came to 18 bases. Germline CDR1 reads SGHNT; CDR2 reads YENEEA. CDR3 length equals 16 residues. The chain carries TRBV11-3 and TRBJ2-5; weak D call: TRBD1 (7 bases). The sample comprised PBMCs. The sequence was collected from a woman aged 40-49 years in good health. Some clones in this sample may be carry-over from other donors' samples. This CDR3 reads CASSHGVRGAQETQYF. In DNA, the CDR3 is TGTGCCAGCAGCCACGGTGTCAGGGGGGCTCAAGAGACCCAGTACTTC.